This TCR beta chain was found in a study of T-cell memory formation after mild COVID-19. TCRdb redid the calling of the 5' RACE reads with MiXCR, one entry per CDR3 protein. The data contain approximately 110,000 distinct CDR3 sequences, about a fifth of them singletons. Trimming removed 6 bases at V and 7 bases at J, with 9 bases between. Germline V lookup: CDR1 SNHLY, CDR2 FYNNEI. The CDR3 has 11 residues. The V gene is TRBV2, the J gene TRBJ1-1; the D gene is possibly TRBD1 (5 bases). The sequence was obtained from a man aged 18 to 30 who had mild COVID-19 (a few samples of this study predate the infection). Cell type and time point are not known. Material: PBMCs or a T cell subset sorted from them (not recorded which). CDR3 sequence: CASRAGLEAFF. CDR3 nucleotides: TGTGCCAGCAGGGCAGGGCTTGAAGCTTTCTTT.